A selection of T cell receptor beta chains follows, all from one sample in a study of tumor-infiltrating lymphocytes in primary liver carcinoma. TCRdb recomputed calls from the multiplex PCR reads with MiXCR, one row per CDR3 protein. The sample contains 250,000 to 350,000 distinct CDR3 sequences, around three fifths of which appear only once. The source material was peripheral blood. These receptor sequences come from a young woman with primary liver carcinoma and hepatitis B virus infection. CDR3s include the opening cysteine and the closing phenylalanine or tryptophan. D genes are given only for firm matches. Part of the rows lack a size; the others show once, few, many or a class for expanded clones.

v_call	d_call	clone_size	j_call	cdr3_nt	cdr3_aa
TRBV14	NA	few	TRBJ2-7	TGTGCCAGCAGCCTCCTGACAGGACCCAACTACGAGCAGTACTTC	CASSLLTGPNYEQYF
TRBV4-1	NA	NA	TRBJ1-3	TGCGCCAGCAGATTAACAACTAACTCTGGAAACACCATATATTTT	CASRLTTNSGNTIYF
TRBV7-8	TRBD2	few	TRBJ2-2	TGTGCCAGCAGCTTAGACGGGGGGAGGCAGTCTTTTACCGGGGAGCTGTTTTTT	CASSLDGGRQSFTGELFF
TRBV7-9	NA	NA	TRBJ2-1	TGTGCCAGTAGCCGTAGCGGATACAATGAGCAGTTCTTC	CASSRSGYNEQFF
TRBV6-1	TRBD2	many	TRBJ2-7	TGTGCCAGCAGTATTCAGCGGGAGGGCCGCGAGCAGTACTTC	CASSIQREGREQYF
TRBV12-3/TRBV12-4	NA	many	TRBJ2-6	TGTGCCAGCAGTCCCGGAGCCAGGGGACCCTCCTCTGGGGCCAACGTCCTGACTTTC	CASSPGARGPSSGANVLTF
TRBV14	NA	once	TRBJ2-2	TGTGCCAGCAGCCAAGATATTGGCGCCATCGACACCGGGGAGCTGTTTTTT	CASSQDIGAIDTGELFF
TRBV28	NA	NA	TRBJ2-3	TGTGCCAGCAGTGGCTCTGCGGCTAGCACAGATACGCAGTATTTT	CASSGSAASTDTQYF
TRBV5-8	NA	few	TRBJ2-2	TGTGCCAGCAGCTTGGTACAGGCGAACACCGGGGAGCTGTTTTTT	CASSLVQANTGELFF
TRBV29-1	NA	many	TRBJ2-2	TGCAGTGCAGGGTGGGCGAACACCGGGGAGCTGTTTTTT	CSAGWANTGELFF
TRBV30	NA	few	TRBJ2-7	TGTGCCTGGGGACCCCGCGAGTCCTACGAGCAGTACTTC	CAWGPRESYEQYF
TRBV11-3	NA	few	TRBJ2-7	TGTGCCAGCAGCTTAGTCCACTACGAGCAGTACTTC	CASSLVHYEQYF
TRBV11-2	NA	many	TRBJ2-3	TGTGCCAGCAGCCCCTGGAGCACAGATACGCAGTATTTT	CASSPWSTDTQYF
TRBV12-3/TRBV12-4	NA	NA	TRBJ1-1	TGTGCCAGCATCAGCACTGAAGCTTTCTTT	CASISTEAFF
TRBV7-9	NA	NA	TRBJ1-5	TGTGCCAGCAGCCGGGGGTCCTCCGGCAATCAGCCCCAGCATTTT	CASSRGSSGNQPQHF
TRBV6-6	NA	NA	TRBJ2-4	TGTGCCAGCAAACGGACTAGTAGCAGGGGGGACAATCAGTACTTC	CASKRTSSRGDNQYF
TRBV11-2	NA	NA	TRBJ2-3	TGTGCCAGGAGCTTAGAGCAGATCACAGATACGCAGTATTTT	CARSLEQITDTQYF
TRBV6-1	NA	many	TRBJ2-2	TGTGCCAGCAGTGAATTGGATACCCGAGCCGGGGAGCTGTTTTTT	CASSELDTRAGELFF
TRBV4-3	NA	few	TRBJ2-1	TGCGCCAGCAGCCAAGCCCACAGCTCCTACAATGAGCAGTTCTTC	CASSQAHSSYNEQFF
TRBV12-3/TRBV12-4	NA	NA	TRBJ2-3	TGTGCCAGCAGTTCCCGGAGCGCCCGCACAGATACGCAGTATTTT	CASSSRSARTDTQYF
TRBV5-4	TRBD2	NA	TRBJ2-7	TGTGCCAGCAGATCTAGTAGCGGGAGCACACTCTACGAGCAGCACTTC	CASRSSSGSTLYEQHF
TRBV5-4	TRBD2	NA	TRBJ2-1	TGTGCCAGCAGCTTGTACGGGGGGAAGATTGATGAGCAGTTCTTC	CASSLYGGKIDEQFF
TRBV7-9	TRBD2	NA	TRBJ2-1	TGTGCCAGCAGCCCCCCGGGACTAGTCAAAGACAGTGAGCAGTTCTTC	CASSPPGLVKDSEQFF
TRBV5-6	TRBD2	NA	TRBJ2-1	TGTGCCAGCAGCACGAGCGGGGCCAGCTCCTACAATGAGCAGTTCTTC	CASSTSGASSYNEQFF
TRBV4-1	NA	NA	TRBJ2-7	TGCGCCAGCAGCCAAGAAGGCAGGGCGTCCTACGAGCAGTACTTC	CASSQEGRASYEQYF
TRBV6-2/TRBV6-3	TRBD1	few	TRBJ1-1	TGTGCCAGCAGTTGGGACAGAGGCACTGAAGCTTTCTTT	CASSWDRGTEAFF
TRBV12-3/TRBV12-4	NA	many	TRBJ1-1	TGTGCCAGCAGTTTAAGGGTAGGGGCGCGAGAAGCTTTCTTT	CASSLRVGAREAFF